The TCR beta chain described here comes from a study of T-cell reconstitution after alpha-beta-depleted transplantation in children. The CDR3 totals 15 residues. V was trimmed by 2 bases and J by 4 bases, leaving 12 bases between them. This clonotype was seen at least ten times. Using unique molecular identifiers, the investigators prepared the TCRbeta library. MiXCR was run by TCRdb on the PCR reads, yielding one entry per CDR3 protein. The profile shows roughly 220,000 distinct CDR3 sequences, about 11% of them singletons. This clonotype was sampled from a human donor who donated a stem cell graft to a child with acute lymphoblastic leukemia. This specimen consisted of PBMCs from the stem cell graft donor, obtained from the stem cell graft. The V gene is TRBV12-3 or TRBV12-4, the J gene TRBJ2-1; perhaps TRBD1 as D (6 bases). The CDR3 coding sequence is TGTGCCAGCAGTTTAAGGACAGCCGAATACAATGAGCAGTTCTTC. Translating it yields CASSLRTAEYNEQFF.